This T cell receptor (beta chain) was sequenced for a study of T cells in Graves' hyperthyroidism and ophthalmopathy. General study points: Most thyroid-expanded clonotypes above 0.001 were also found in blood.

RNA transcripts provided the source from which TCR beta CDR3 regions were amplified. The HTBI primer set served for first-round RT-PCR of the TCR CDR3. From the multiplex PCR reads, TCRdb called clonotypes with MiXCR, one entry per CDR3 protein. The sample includes approximately 740,000 distinct CDR3 sequences, 14% of them seen just once. On the basis of clinical symptoms, serum thyroxine and TRAb, thyroid ultrasound and orbital computed tomography, diagnoses were made. The CDR3 contains 16 residues. The V gene's germline CDR1 is MNHNS and CDR2 SASEGT. Losses at the gene ends were 5 bases for V and 2 bases for J; bases not matched to a gene: 10. In this sample, this clonotype turned up many times. Its target is not known.

Sequencing was done on a sample of blood. This clonotype was obtained from a woman in her late teens or twenties with Graves' hyperthyroidism. This chain joins TRBV6-1 and TRBJ2-3; TRBD1 agrees at 7 bases. CDR3 sequence reads: CASSKRTGQSTDTQYF. CDR3 DNA sequence: TGTGCCAGCAGTAAACGAACGGGACAGTCCACAGATACGCAGTATTTT.